This is a list of T cell receptor beta chains from one sample in a study of cytomegalovirus exposure and HLA in healthy donors. The protocol was immunoSEQ multiplex PCR, while the TCRdb copy is restricted to in-frame clones and leaves out a portion. The data contain about 83,000 clones, roughly 79% of them singletons. The sequencing input was PBMCs. These receptors were collected from a woman aged 25 to 45 in good health and CMV-seronegative. CDR3s include the opening cysteine and the closing phenylalanine or tryptophan. The order of the fields is CDR3 length, J gene, V gene, CDR3 protein.

cdr3_length: 13
j_call: TRBJ1-4
v_call: TRBV25-1
cdr3_aa: CASSVRTNEKLFF

cdr3_length: 15
j_call: TRBJ2-7
v_call: TRBV10-3
cdr3_aa: CAISPAGTGSYEQYF

cdr3_length: 17
j_call: TRBJ2-1
v_call: TRBV4-3
cdr3_aa: CASSQALGASGSNEQFF

cdr3_length: 14
j_call: TRBJ2-7
v_call: TRBV4-2
cdr3_aa: CASSPPGQGYEQYF

cdr3_length: 15
j_call: TRBJ1-2
v_call: TRBV6-4
cdr3_aa: CASSDSTGDFYGYTF

cdr3_length: 14
j_call: TRBJ2-7
v_call: TRBV19
cdr3_aa: CASSLGTGAYEQYF

cdr3_length: 14
j_call: TRBJ2-3
v_call: TRBV5-1
cdr3_aa: CASSLGRAQDTQYF

cdr3_length: 12
j_call: TRBJ2-7
v_call: TRBV29-1
cdr3_aa: CSVVGDSYEQYF

cdr3_length: 13
j_call: TRBJ2-7
v_call: TRBV5-1
cdr3_aa: CASSPNRVNEQYF

cdr3_length: 12
j_call: TRBJ2-1
v_call: TRBV29-1
cdr3_aa: CSVEATYNEQFF

cdr3_length: 15
j_call: TRBJ2-2
v_call: TRBV7-9
cdr3_aa: CSSSTGQGSTGELFF

cdr3_length: 18
j_call: TRBJ2-6
v_call: TRBV14
cdr3_aa: CASSQEWGRLSGANVLTF

cdr3_length: 15
j_call: TRBJ2-7
v_call: TRBV28
cdr3_aa: CASSLWGQFPYEQYF

cdr3_length: 13
j_call: TRBJ2-7
v_call: TRBV14
cdr3_aa: CASSQATSYEQYF

cdr3_length: 15
j_call: TRBJ1-1
v_call: TRBV4-3
cdr3_aa: CASSQGQNLNTEAFF

cdr3_length: 14
j_call: TRBJ2-5
v_call: TRBV7-6
cdr3_aa: CASSLEGQGETQYF

cdr3_length: 16
j_call: TRBJ2-2
v_call: TRBV5-5
cdr3_aa: CASSGQDRRFTGELFF

cdr3_length: 12
j_call: TRBJ2-1
v_call: TRBV7-9
cdr3_aa: CASSPGGFEQFF

cdr3_length: 14
j_call: TRBJ1-2
v_call: TRBV5-1
cdr3_aa: CASSLETAGWGYTF

cdr3_length: 16
j_call: TRBJ2-1
v_call: TRBV27
cdr3_aa: CASSLRTSGRFNEQFF

cdr3_length: 17
j_call: TRBJ2-1
v_call: TRBV12-5
cdr3_aa: CASALLLAASSYNEQFF

cdr3_length: 13
j_call: TRBJ2-5
v_call: TRBV25-1
cdr3_aa: CASGGLAGETQYF

cdr3_length: 15
j_call: TRBJ2-1
v_call: TRBV27
cdr3_aa: CASSPGTSGNGEQFF

cdr3_length: 13
j_call: TRBJ2-7
v_call: TRBV29-1
cdr3_aa: CSVYGTGADEQYF

cdr3_length: 14
j_call: TRBJ2-1
v_call: TRBV7-9
cdr3_aa: CASSLGLAGGEQFF

cdr3_length: 14
j_call: TRBJ1-5
v_call: TRBV6-1
cdr3_aa: CASSDRGVNQPQHF

cdr3_length: 13
j_call: TRBJ2-1
v_call: TRBV5-1
cdr3_aa: CASSLRGQFEQFF

cdr3_length: 14
j_call: TRBJ1-5
v_call: TRBV7-2
cdr3_aa: CASSRDRVNQPQHF

cdr3_length: 16
j_call: TRBJ2-7
v_call: TRBV19
cdr3_aa: CASSLQGSGSSYEQYF

cdr3_length: 16
j_call: TRBJ2-7
v_call: TRBV5-6
cdr3_aa: CASSTRGGTSSYEQYF

cdr3_length: 15
j_call: TRBJ1-3
v_call: TRBV5-1
cdr3_aa: CASSYRQNSGNTIYF

cdr3_length: 17
j_call: TRBJ1-3
v_call: TRBV2
cdr3_aa: CASSETVWESSGNTIYF

cdr3_length: 14
j_call: TRBJ1-2
v_call: TRBV2
cdr3_aa: CASSETARTQGPFF

cdr3_length: 16
j_call: TRBJ2-2
v_call: TRBV9
cdr3_aa: CASSVELADYTGELFF

cdr3_length: 14
j_call: TRBJ2-3
v_call: TRBV10-3
cdr3_aa: CAISAAGSTDTQYF

cdr3_length: 13
j_call: TRBJ2-7
v_call: TRBV9
cdr3_aa: CASSAGTFYEQYF

cdr3_length: 17
j_call: TRBJ2-3
v_call: TRBV5-4
cdr3_aa: CASSLRFGGLATDTQYF

cdr3_length: 14
j_call: .
v_call: TRBV6-6
cdr3_aa: CASSYTIGGYEQYF

cdr3_length: 14
j_call: TRBJ2-3
v_call: TRBV18
cdr3_aa: CASSPLGAADTQYF

cdr3_length: 12
j_call: TRBJ2-3
v_call: TRBV6-6
cdr3_aa: CASRKLADTQYF

cdr3_length: 15
j_call: TRBJ1-5
v_call: TRBV19
cdr3_aa: CASGTLADSNQPQHF

cdr3_length: 15
j_call: TRBJ2-2
v_call: TRBV7-6
cdr3_aa: CASSLRGGDTGELFF

cdr3_length: 20
j_call: TRBJ2-6
v_call: TRBV4-2
cdr3_aa: CASSQVGGVISRSGANVLTF

cdr3_length: 12
j_call: TRBJ2-1
v_call: TRBV4-2
cdr3_aa: CASSQPNNEQFF

cdr3_length: 14
j_call: TRBJ1-3
v_call: TRBV2
cdr3_aa: CASSRDRGWNTIYF

cdr3_length: 14
j_call: TRBJ2-5
v_call: TRBV2
cdr3_aa: CASADRVVRETQYF